The following is a T cell receptor (beta chain) sequence with its context. Its antigen remains unidentified. The data were taken from a study of CD8+ T cells in alopecia areata. General study findings and limits: Scalp samples also yield sequences of resident alphabeta T cells from normal skin. Whereas mice showed it more clearly, TCR sharing across patients was murkier, possibly because of HLA. With just one nonresponder, it is still uncertain whether baseline CD8+ expansion relates to response.

V was pared by 3 bases and J by 0 bases, with 11 bases between. This CDR3 has 16 residues. CDR1 SNHLY and CDR2 FYNNEI come from the germline V gene. RNA was extracted and reverse transcribed into cDNA as the sequencing template. TCRdb's table, derived via immunoSEQ multiplex PCR, lists solely in-frame clones and lacks some. The sample includes about 140,000 clones, around four fifths seen only once; the top ten take 20% to 30%. Described treatment: oral pan-JAK inhibitor, 5-10 mg twice daily. Punch biopsies of lesional scalp, plus peripheral blood, were taken from alopecia areata patients. This rearrangement joins TRBV2 to TRBJ2-2, with D perhaps being TRBD1 or TRBD2 (6 bases each). The specimen was CD8+ T cells sorted from blood, collected at week 4, from a patient treated with tofacitinib. This receptor was identified in a human donor with alopecia areata. This chain's CDR3 is CASSDRGPANTGELFF. The CDR3 DNA reads TGTGCCAGCAGTGACCGGGGGCCAGCGAACACCGGGGAGCTGTTTTTT.